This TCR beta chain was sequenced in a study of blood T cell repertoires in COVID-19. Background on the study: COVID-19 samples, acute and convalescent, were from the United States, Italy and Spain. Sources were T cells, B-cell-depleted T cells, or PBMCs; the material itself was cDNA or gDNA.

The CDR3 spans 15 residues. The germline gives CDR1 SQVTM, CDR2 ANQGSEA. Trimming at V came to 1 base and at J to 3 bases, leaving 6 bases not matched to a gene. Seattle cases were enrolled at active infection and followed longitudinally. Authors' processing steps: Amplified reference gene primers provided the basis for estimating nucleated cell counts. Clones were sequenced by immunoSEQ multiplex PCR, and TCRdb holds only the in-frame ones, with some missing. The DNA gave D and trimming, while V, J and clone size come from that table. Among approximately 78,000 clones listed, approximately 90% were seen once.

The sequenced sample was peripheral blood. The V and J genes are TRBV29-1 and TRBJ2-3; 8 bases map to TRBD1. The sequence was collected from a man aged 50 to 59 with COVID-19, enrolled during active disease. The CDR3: CSVEVVRGQTDTQYF. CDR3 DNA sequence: TGCAGCGTTGAAGTCGTCAGGGGGCAGACAGATACGCAGTATTTT.